What follows are 3 T cell receptor beta chains derived from one specimen sequenced in a study of blood T cells in healthy people across ages. It was with a sample-barcoded 5' primer and a J-beta primer mix that a second PCR of roughly 7 to 12 cycles was run. TCRdb used MiXCR to reprocess the 5' RACE reads, holding one entry per CDR3 protein. Here the sample spans more than 500,000 distinct CDR3 sequences, approximately 30% being singletons. Sequenced: blood. Source of these receptors: a woman in her 70s in good health.

This clonotype was seen a few times. This rearrangement joins TRBV20-1 to TRBJ2-6; D unclear. Looked up from germline, CDR1 is DFQATT and CDR2 is SNEGSKA (reference sequence). This CDR3 contains 15 residues. The V and J ends lost 0 bases and 4 bases respectively, with 10 bases between them. The CDR3 nucleotides are TGCAGTGCTAGAGATCCGGTGGCCGGGGCCAACGTCCTGACTTTC. Its protein is CSARDPVAGANVLTF.

In its sample, this clonotype was seen a few times. The genes are TRBV10-3 and TRBJ2-5; D possibly matches TRBD1 or TRBD2 (5 bases each). TRBJ2-7 matches the DNA end more closely, so the J call is doubtful. This CDR3 comprises 16 residues. Germline V gene data show CDR1 as ENHRY and CDR2 as SYGVKD. The CDR3 protein is CAISAGPPRGSYEQYF. CDR3 bases: TGTGCCATCAGTGCGGGACCCCCAAGGGGATCCTACGAGCAGTACTTC.

This sequence joins TRBV7-6 and TRBJ2-7; D might be TRBD1 (6 bases). The length of the CDR3 is 16 residues. Germline V gene data show CDR1 as SGHVS and CDR2 as FNYEAQ. The V end was cut by 4 bases, the J end by 4 bases, with 20 bases between. CDR3 residues: CASSSAAQGLGYEQYF. CDR3 bases: TGTGCCAGCAGCTCGGCCGCACAGGGATTAGGTTACGAGCAGTACTTC.